The 17 T cell receptor beta chains listed next were all sequenced from one sample in a study of cytomegalovirus exposure and HLA in healthy donors. PCR primers comprised 60 Vbeta and 13 Jbeta primers. Profiled with immunoSEQ multiplex PCR; TCRdb holds only in-frame clones, not every one. The repertoire holds around 120,000 clones, with roughly 80% as singletons. The sample was PBMCs. The receptors shown here come from a woman aged 40 to 49 in good health and CMV-seropositive.

V and J are TRBV5-1 and TRBJ2-3; a weak D match, TRBD2 (6 bases). With 4 bases removed from V and 1 base from J, the gap between germline ends came to 10 bases. Germline loops: CDR1 SGHRS, CDR2 YFSETQ. CDR3 size: 14 residues. The CDR3 region has the DNA TGCGCCAGCAGCCGATGGGGGGGCACAGATACGCAGTATTTT. Its protein product is CASSRWGGTDTQYF.

V usage is TRBV19 and J usage is TRBJ2-5, with D perhaps matching TRBD1 (5 bases). With 5 bases removed from V and 2 bases from J, the gap between germline ends came to 12 bases. The CDR3 covers 14 residues. The germline CDR1 and CDR2 sequences are LNHDA and SQIVND (reference sequence). This CDR3 is CASSPVRAQETQYF. Written as DNA, the CDR3 is TGTGCCAGTAGTCCCGTCAGGGCGCAAGAGACCCAGTACTTC.

The rearrangement joins TRBV6-6 to TRBJ2-1, with TRBD2 identical over 10 bases. CDR3 length: 16 residues. CDR1 and CDR2 from the germline V gene are MNHNY and SVGAGI (reference sequence). V shed 6 bases and J 1 base; nucleotides not matched to a gene: 6. The CDR3 region has the DNA TGTGCCAGCAGCCACCCACTAGCGGGGTCCTACAATGAGCAGTTCTTC. This translates into CASSHPLAGSYNEQFF.

The CDR3 nucleotides are TGCGCCAGCAGTGATGGCGGGAGCTCCTACGAGCAGTACTTC. Its protein product is CASSDGGSSYEQYF. The chain carries TRBV10-2 and TRBJ2-7; 7 bases fit TRBD2. Germline assignment: CDR1 WSHSY and CDR2 SAAADI. This CDR3 region has 14 residues. Unmatched junction bases numbered 2, after V lost 3 bases and J lost 0 bases.

V gene TRBV18 combines with J gene TRBJ2-5, with D possibly matching TRBD1 (6 bases). V lost 3 bases, J lost 3 bases, and 11 bases lay in between. The CDR3 has 14 amino acids. The germline gives CDR1 KGHSH, CDR2 LQKENI. Here the CDR3 reads CASSPLRDKETQYF. CDR3 DNA sequence: TGTGCCAGCTCACCCCTCCGGGACAAAGAGACCCAGTACTTC. The complete variable domain, with remaining parts taken from reference TRBV18 and TRBJ2-5, reads NAGVMQNPRHLVRRRGQEARLRCSPMKGHSHVYWYRQLPEEGLKFMVYLQKENIIDESGMPKERFSAEFPKEGPSILRIQQVVRGDSAAYFCASSPLRDKETQYFGPGTRLLVL.

V is TRBV5-1 and J is TRBJ2-5, with 11 bases lining up with TRBD2. The CDR3 totals 16 residues. V lost 0 bases and J lost 4; bases outside the gene matches: 5. Germline CDR1 SGHRS, CDR2 YFSETQ. This CDR3 is CASSLASTSGGETQYF. DNA for the CDR3: TGCGCCAGCAGCTTGGCCTCAACTAGCGGGGGAGAGACCCAGTACTTC.

The chain couples TRBV21-1 to TRBJ2-7; the table's D call, TRBD1, has no DNA check behind it. TRBV21-1 is termed a pseudogene. The CDR3 loop spans 15 amino acids. The chain's CDR3 is CASSMRQDSSYEQYF. In DNA form, the CDR3 reads TGTGCCAGCAGCATGAGACAGGATAGCTCCTACGAGCAGTACTTC.

The chain carries TRBV6-4 and TRBJ2-3; 8 nucleotides line up with TRBD2. The CDR3 runs to 17 residues. Germline trimming cut 2 bases from V and 1 base from J; bases unmatched to any gene: 8. In germline, CDR1 is MRHNA, CDR2 SNTAGT. The CDR3 nucleotides are TGTGCCAGCAGTGACAGCTCTAGCGGGTCCGGCACAGATACGCAGTATTTT. Translated, it gives CASSDSSSGSGTDTQYF.

The J gene is TRBJ2-1, the V gene TRBV9; 7 bases map to TRBD2. The CDR3 runs 16 residues. Germline loops: CDR1 SGDLS, CDR2 YYNGEE. V dropped 0 bases and J dropped 7; count of bases not matched to a gene: 10. CDR3 residues: CASSVEGGRLGNEQFF. The CDR3, as DNA: TGTGCCAGCAGCGTAGAAGGCGGGAGATTAGGGAATGAGCAGTTCTTC.

A word on this clone: Other DNA sequences within the sample encode an identical CDR3. J is TRBJ2-5 and V is TRBV27, with 9 bases lining up with TRBD1. Per the germline V gene, CDR1 is MNHEY and CDR2 is SMNVEV (reference sequence). V gave up 2 bases and J gave up 4 bases; unmatched junction bases: 2. The CDR3 length is 14 residues. The CDR3 bases are TGTGCCAGCAGTTTAACAGGGGGCGGAGAGACCCAGTACTTC. This sequence encodes CASSLTGGGETQYF.

This chain joins TRBV6-1 and TRBJ2-1; 9 bases are shared with TRBD2. The CDR3 loop spans 15 amino acids. CDR1 and CDR2 from the germline V gene are MNHNS and SASEGT. The trim removed 6 bases at V and 6 bases at J, leaving 9 bases unmatched. This chain's CDR3 is CASRPGLAWSNEQFF. Here the CDR3 DNA reads TGTGCCAGCAGACCGGGACTAGCCTGGTCCAATGAGCAGTTCTTC.

This clone showed up just once. The chain employs TRBV7-2 and TRBJ2-3; 7 bases are a match to TRBD2. Germline-derived CDR1 and CDR2 are SGHTA and FQGNSA. V trimming: 5 bases; J trimming: 2 bases; junction bases outside the gene matches: 7. CDR3 length: 15 residues. The CDR3 spells CASSQIGGNTDTQYF. DNA of the CDR3: TGTGCCAGCAGCCAGATCGGGGGGAACACAGATACGCAGTATTTT. The complete variable domain, with remaining parts taken from reference TRBV7-2 and TRBJ2-3, reads GAGVSQSPSNKVTEKGKDVELRCDPISGHTALYWYRQSLGQGLEFLIYFQGNSAPDKSGLPSDRFSAERTGGSVSTLTIQRTQQEDSAVYLCASSQIGGNTDTQYFGPGTRLTVL.

J is TRBJ2-5 and V is TRBV19; 11 nucleotides match TRBD2. V trimming: 3 bases; J trimming: 1 base; junction bases outside the gene matches: 13. The germline V gene has CDR1 LNHDA and CDR2 SQIVND (reference sequence). The CDR3 extends over 19 amino acids. The CDR3 loop reads CASSIRGMGLAELQETQYF. The CDR3 DNA follows: TGTGCCAGTAGTATTAGAGGGATGGGACTAGCGGAGCTCCAAGAGACCCAGTACTTC.

This clone has only one observation. V is TRBV27 and J is TRBJ2-7; TRBD1 matches at 9 bases. The CDR3 is made up of 14 amino acids. J was trimmed by 6 bases and V by 5 bases; bases with no gene match: 8. Germline CDR1 reads MNHEY; CDR2 reads SMNVEV (reference sequence). CDR3 DNA sequence: TGTGCCAGCAGTCCAGGGACAGGGCCTCGCGAGCAGTACTTC. As protein: CASSPGTGPREQYF.

V is TRBV29-1 and J is TRBJ1-1; 7 positions match TRBD1. Germline CDR1 is SQVTM and CDR2 is ANQGSEA. V lost 7 bases and J lost 2; bases outside the gene matches: 7. This CDR3 has 13 amino acids. The CDR3 spells CSAPTGVNTEAFF. CDR3 coding DNA: TGCAGCGCTCCAACAGGGGTCAACACTGAAGCTTTCTTT.

The CDR3: CASSPRGGGNQPQHF. In DNA form, the CDR3 reads TGTGCCAGCAGCCCCCGGGGAGGGGGCAATCAGCCCCAGCATTTT. This sequence joins TRBV6-5 and TRBJ1-5; a possible D gene is TRBD1 (5 bases). The germline V gene has CDR1 MNHEY and CDR2 SVGAGI. This CDR3 has 15 amino acids. V was shortened by 6 bases and J by 2 bases, with 14 bases between the two germline ends.

The chain couples TRBV5-1 to TRBJ1-2; D gene ambiguous. V was clipped by 0 bases and J by 1 base, with 4 bases between them. The CDR3 runs 13 residues. Germline V lookup: CDR1 SGHRS, CDR2 YFSETQ. The CDR3 DNA sequence: TGCGCCAGCAGCTTGGGCGTTAACTATGGCTACACCTTC. It encodes CASSLGVNYGYTF. The complete variable domain, with remaining parts taken from reference TRBV5-1 and TRBJ1-2, reads KAGVTQTPRYLIKTRGQQVTLSCSPISGHRSVSWYQQTPGQGLQFLFEYFSETQRNKGNFPGRFSGRQFSNSRSEMNVSTLELGDSALYLCASSLGVNYGYTFGSGTRLTVV.